The 9 T cell receptor beta chains in this list originate from one sample, sequenced in a study of T-cell memory formation after mild COVID-19. TCRdb re-called the 5' RACE reads through MiXCR, storing one row per CDR3 protein. The sample contains hundreds of thousands of distinct CDR3 sequences, roughly 21% of which appear only once. The sample comprised PBMCs or a T cell subset sorted from them (not recorded which). The receptors derive from an adult woman who had mild COVID-19 (a few samples of this study predate the infection). Cell type and time point are not known.

This clonotype has a handful of counts. The chain recombines TRBV6-2 or TRBV6-3 with TRBJ2-3; unclear D gene. V lost 6 bases, J lost 2 bases, and 6 bases lay in between. The CDR3 runs 12 residues. The germline gives CDR1 MNHEY, CDR2 SVGEGT. Here the CDR3 reads CASRTNTDTQYF. As DNA, the CDR3 is TGTGCCAGCAGGACAAACACAGATACGCAGTATTTT.

The rearrangement links TRBV4-1 to TRBJ1-5, with unresolved D. V was pared by 0 bases and J by 8 bases, with 14 bases between. CDR1 is MGHRA and CDR2 is YSYEKL in the germline V gene. The CDR3 loop spans 15 amino acids. CDR3 nucleotide sequence: TGCGCCAGCAGCCAAGATCCGAGGGAGGCTAAGCCCCAGCATTTT. It is translated as CASSQDPREAKPQHF.

This clonotype was seen a handful of times. The chain combines TRBV27 with TRBJ2-5; 9 nucleotides line up with TRBD2. The germline gives CDR1 MNHEY, CDR2 SMNVEV (reference sequence). The V segment lost 2 bases and the J segment 5 bases; nucleotides outside the gene matches: 3. This CDR3 is built from 14 residues. Written as DNA, the CDR3 is TGTGCCAGCAGTTTAGGACTAGCGTGGGAGACCCAGTACTTC. This gives the protein CASSLGLAWETQYF.

The chain employs TRBV6-6 and TRBJ1-1, with 10 nucleotides matching TRBD1. CDR3 size: 17 residues. The V and J ends lost 7 bases and 3 bases, in that order; junction bases with no gene match: 14. Germline V lookup: CDR1 MNHNY, CDR2 SVGAGI (reference sequence). CDR3 in amino acids: CASTPPGQGFADTEAFF. The CDR3 region has the DNA TGTGCCAGCACCCCGCCGGGACAGGGGTTTGCGGACACTGAAGCTTTCTTT.

This clonotype was recorded a few times. This chain uses TRBV4-1 with TRBJ1-2, with 12 bases fitting TRBD1. The CDR3 loop spans 15 amino acids. Germline V gene sequence: CDR1 MGHRA, CDR2 YSYEKL. With V trimmed by 3 bases and J by 6 bases, 5 bases remained unmatched. CDR3 nucleotides: TGCGCCAGCAGCCAGCTGGGACAGGGGGCGGATGGCTACACCTTC. Amino acids: CASSQLGQGADGYTF.

The genes are TRBV5-1 and TRBJ2-4, with 15 bases that match TRBD2. V lost 4 bases, J lost 0 bases, and 5 bases stayed unmatched. The CDR3 contains 18 residues. CDR1 and CDR2 from the germline V gene are SGHRS and YFSETQ. The CDR3 region is CASSLGLAGGRAKNIQYF. The CDR3 DNA sequence: TGCGCCAGCAGCCTCGGACTAGCGGGGGGGCGAGCCAAAAACATTCAGTACTTC. The full variable domain, rest sourced from reference TRBV5-1 and TRBJ2-4, is KAGVTQTPRYLIKTRGQQVTLSCSPISGHRSVSWYQQTPGQGLQFLFEYFSETQRNKGNFPGRFSGRQFSNSRSEMNVSTLELGDSALYLCASSLGLAGGRAKNIQYFGAGTRLSVL.

This clonotype is a singleton in its sample. The chain uses TRBV15 and TRBJ1-1, with no clear D. Trimming stripped 2 bases from V and 1 base from J, with 11 bases between. Germline lookup yields CDR1 LNHNV and CDR2 YYDKDF (reference sequence). The CDR3 loop spans 15 amino acids. In DNA, the CDR3 is TGTGCCACCAGCAGAAAAGCGGTGGGGAACACTGAAGCTTTCTTT. Its protein product is CATSRKAVGNTEAFF.

This clonotype was found many times. This chain joins TRBV6-5 and TRBJ2-6; the D is unclear. The germline CDR1 and CDR2 sequences are MNHEY and SVGAGI. The CDR3 length is 13 residues. Deletions cut 5 bases from V and 1 base from J, with 3 bases between. The CDR3 sequence is CASSQSGANVLTF. For the CDR3, the DNA is TGTGCCAGCAGTCAGTCTGGGGCCAACGTCCTGACTTTC.

This clonotype was seen many times. The chain couples TRBV12-3 or TRBV12-4 to TRBJ2-2; either TRBD1 or TRBD2 may fit D (5 bases each). V was clipped by 4 bases and J by 4 bases, with 13 bases between them. This CDR3 spans 15 amino acids. CDR3 in amino acids: CASSSSGTGTGELFF. The CDR3 DNA is TGTGCCAGCAGTTCATCCGGGACGGGCACCGGGGAGCTGTTTTTT.